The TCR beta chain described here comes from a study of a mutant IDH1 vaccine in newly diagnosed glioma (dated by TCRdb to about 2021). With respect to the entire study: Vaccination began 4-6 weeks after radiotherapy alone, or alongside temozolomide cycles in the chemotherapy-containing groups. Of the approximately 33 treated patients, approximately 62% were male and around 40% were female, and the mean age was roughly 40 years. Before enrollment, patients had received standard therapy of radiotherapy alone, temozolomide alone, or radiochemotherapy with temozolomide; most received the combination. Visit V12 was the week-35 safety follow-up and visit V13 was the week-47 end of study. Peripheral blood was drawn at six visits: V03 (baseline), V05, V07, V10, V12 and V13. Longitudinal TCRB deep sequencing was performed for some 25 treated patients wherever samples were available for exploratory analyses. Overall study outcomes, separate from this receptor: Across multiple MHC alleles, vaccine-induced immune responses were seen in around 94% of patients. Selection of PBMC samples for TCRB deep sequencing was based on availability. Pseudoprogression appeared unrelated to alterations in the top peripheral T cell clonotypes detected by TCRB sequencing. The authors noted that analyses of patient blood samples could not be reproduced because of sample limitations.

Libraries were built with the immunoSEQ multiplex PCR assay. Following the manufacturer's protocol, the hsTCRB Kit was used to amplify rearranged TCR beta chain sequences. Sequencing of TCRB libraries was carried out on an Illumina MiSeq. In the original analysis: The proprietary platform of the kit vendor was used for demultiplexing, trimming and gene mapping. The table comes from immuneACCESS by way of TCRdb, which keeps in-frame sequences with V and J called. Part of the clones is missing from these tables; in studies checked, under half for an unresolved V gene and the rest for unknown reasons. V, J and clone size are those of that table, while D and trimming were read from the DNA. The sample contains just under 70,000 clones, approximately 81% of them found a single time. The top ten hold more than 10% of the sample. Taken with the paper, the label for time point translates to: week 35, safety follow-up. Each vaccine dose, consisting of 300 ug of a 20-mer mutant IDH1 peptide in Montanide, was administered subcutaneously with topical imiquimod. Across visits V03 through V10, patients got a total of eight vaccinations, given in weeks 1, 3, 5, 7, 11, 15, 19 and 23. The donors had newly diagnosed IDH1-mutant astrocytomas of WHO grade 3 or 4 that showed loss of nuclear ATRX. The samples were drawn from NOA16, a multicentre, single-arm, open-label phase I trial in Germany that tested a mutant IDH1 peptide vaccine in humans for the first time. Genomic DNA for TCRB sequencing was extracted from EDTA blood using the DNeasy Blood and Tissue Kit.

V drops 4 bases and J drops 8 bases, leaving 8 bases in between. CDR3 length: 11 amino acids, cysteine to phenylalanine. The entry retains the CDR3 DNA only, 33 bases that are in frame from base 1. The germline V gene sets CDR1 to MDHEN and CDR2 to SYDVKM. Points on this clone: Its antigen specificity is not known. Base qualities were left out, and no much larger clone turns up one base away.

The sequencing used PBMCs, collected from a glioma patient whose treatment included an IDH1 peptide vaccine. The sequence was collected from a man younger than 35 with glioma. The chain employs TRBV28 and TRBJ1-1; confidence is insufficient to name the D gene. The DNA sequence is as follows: TGTGCCAGCAGTTCCTCCAGGGAAGCTTTCTTT. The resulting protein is CASSSSREAFF.